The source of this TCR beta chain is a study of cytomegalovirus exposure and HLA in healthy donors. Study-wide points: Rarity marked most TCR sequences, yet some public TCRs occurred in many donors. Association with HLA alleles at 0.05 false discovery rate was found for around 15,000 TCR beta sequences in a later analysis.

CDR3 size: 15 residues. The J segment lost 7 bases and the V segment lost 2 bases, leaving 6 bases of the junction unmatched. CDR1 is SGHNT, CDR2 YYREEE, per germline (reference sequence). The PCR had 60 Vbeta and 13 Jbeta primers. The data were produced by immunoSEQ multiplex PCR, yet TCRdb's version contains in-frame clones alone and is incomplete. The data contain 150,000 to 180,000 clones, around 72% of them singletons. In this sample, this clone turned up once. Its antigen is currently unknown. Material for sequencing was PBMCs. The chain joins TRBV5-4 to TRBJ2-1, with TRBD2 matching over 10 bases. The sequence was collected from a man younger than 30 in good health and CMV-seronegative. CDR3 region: CASSFSSGSSNEQFF. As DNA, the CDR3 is TGTGCCAGCAGCTTCTCTAGCGGGAGTAGTAATGAGCAGTTCTTC. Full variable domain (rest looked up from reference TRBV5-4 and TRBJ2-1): ETGVTQSPTHLIKTRGQQVTLRCSSQSGHNTVSWYQQALGQGPQFIFQYYREEENGRGNFPPRFSGLQFPNYSSELNVNALELDDSALYLCASSFSSGSSNEQFFGPGTRLTVL.